This entry describes one T cell receptor beta chain. The target of this receptor is not known. There are no base qualities to consult, and no much larger clone falls within one base. The data were obtained in a study of lymphopenia after photon versus proton radiotherapy (dated by TCRdb to 2018 to 2020). Concerning the study at large: In patients with gastrointestinal tumors who developed high-grade lymphopenia, the study compared the immunological effects of photon radiation therapy with those of proton radiation therapy. The 20 or so patients in the cohort had gastrointestinal tumors, were treated with either photon or proton therapy, and subsequently developed lymphopenia. The goal of the study was to describe how the two radiation modalities differ in their effects on the immune system.

The library was made by the immunoSEQ multiplex PCR assay. T cell repertoires were profiled with deep sequencing of rearranged TCR beta loci together with multiparametric flow cytometry. This is the immuneACCESS table as TCRdb keeps it, with only in-frame sequences that have V and J called. A part of the clones is gone; compared with another copy, unresolved V genes explain less than half, and the rest is unexplained. In this sample the table shows around 42,000 clones, 65% to 90% of which occur a single time. Clones ranked in the top ten supply approximately 2% of the sample. Beyond this particular receptor, the publication reports: After the lymphocyte count nadir, photon-treated repertoires showed oligoclonal expansion, especially of CD8+ Temra cells, which drove the drop in diversity. The authors looked at the survival association only in patients who died, and they framed better survival with proton therapy as a possibility rather than a demonstrated result. Across the cohort, an inverse correlation was found between a larger post-nadir drop in TCR diversity and overall survival time among patients who died. Proton-treated patients stayed relatively stable during treatment, while photon-treated patients lost naive T cells and TCR diversity and gained effector/memory populations.

Taken from cysteine to phenylalanine, the CDR3 has 15 residues. CDR3 DNA is the only sequence kept; it has 45 bases, read in frame from the first base. The germline V gene gives CDR1 as SGHNT and CDR2 as YENEEA. After removal of 8 bases from V and 0 bases from J, the junction retains 5 bases not matched to a gene. The chain couples TRBV11-3 to TRBJ2-3, with 10 bases aligning to TRBD2. The TCR was taken from a man in his forties with gastric cancer. The input for sequencing was peripheral blood, taken from a patient treated with photon-based radiotherapy. The DNA is TGTGCCAGCGCAGCGGGGGGGACTAGCACAGATACGCAGTATTTT. Protein translation: CASAAGGTSTDTQYF.